The T cell receptor beta chain under discussion was sequenced for a study of blood T cell repertoires in COVID-19. In germline, CDR1 is SGHTS, CDR2 YDEGEE. V was pared by 2 bases and J by 2 bases, with 5 bases of the junction left unmatched. The CDR3 totals 17 residues. Generated by immunoSEQ multiplex PCR, the TCRdb table keeps only in-frame clones and is missing some. The sample has around 260,000 clones, around 90% seen once; the top ten hold 0.94%. This receptor was obtained from a middle-aged woman who had recovered from COVID-19. Sequenced material: peripheral blood. The V gene is TRBV5-8, the J gene TRBJ2-5; 14 positions agree with TRBD2. CDR3 loop: CASSLAGTSGSQETQYF. In nucleotides, the CDR3 is TGTGCCAGCAGCTTAGCCGGGACTAGCGGGAGTCAAGAGACCCAGTACTTC. Based on the CDR3 plus reference TRBV5-8 and TRBJ2-5, the full variable domain is EAGVTQSPTHLIKTRGQQATLRCSPISGHTSVYWYQQALGLGLQFLLWYDEGEERNRGNFPPRFSGRQFPNYSSELNVNALELEDSALYLCASSLAGTSGSQETQYFGPGTRLLVL.